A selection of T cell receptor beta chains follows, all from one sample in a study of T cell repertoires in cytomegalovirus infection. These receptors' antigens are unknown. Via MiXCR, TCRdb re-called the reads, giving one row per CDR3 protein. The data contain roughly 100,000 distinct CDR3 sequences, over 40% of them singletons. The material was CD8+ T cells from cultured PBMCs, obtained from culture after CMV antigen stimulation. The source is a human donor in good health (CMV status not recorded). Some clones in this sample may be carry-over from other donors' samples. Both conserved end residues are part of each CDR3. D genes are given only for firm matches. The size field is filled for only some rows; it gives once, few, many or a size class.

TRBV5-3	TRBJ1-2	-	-	CASSFRGGHGYTF	TGTGCCAGCAGCTTTAGGGGAGGTCATGGCTACACCTTC
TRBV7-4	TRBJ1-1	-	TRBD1	CASNRDSDNTEAFF	TGTGCCAGCAACCGGGACAGCGATAACACTGAAGCTTTCTTT
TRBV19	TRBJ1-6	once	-	CASSISLEENSPLHF	TGTGCCAGTAGTATATCCCTGGAAGAAAATTCACCCCTCCACTTT
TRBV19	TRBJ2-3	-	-	CASSISADPKGTQYF	TGTGCCAGTAGTATAAGCGCGGACCCCAAGGGTACGCAGTATTTT
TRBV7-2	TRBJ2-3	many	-	CASSLVGSTDTQYF	TGTGCCAGCAGCTTAGTCGGTAGCACAGATACGCAGTATTTT
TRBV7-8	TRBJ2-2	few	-	CASSFNLASISTGELFF	TGTGCCAGCAGCTTCAATCTAGCAAGTATTAGCACCGGGGAGCTGTTTTTT
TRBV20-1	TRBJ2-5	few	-	CSARDWTEETQYF	TGCAGTGCTAGAGATTGGACAGAAGAGACCCAGTACTTC
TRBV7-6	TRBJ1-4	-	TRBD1	CASSLDSGTGNEKLFF	TGTGCCAGCAGCTTAGACTCCGGGACAGGGAATGAAAAACTGTTTTTT
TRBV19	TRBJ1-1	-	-	CASSSQGMNTEAFF	TGTGCCAGTAGTTCTCAGGGGATGAACACTGAAGCTTTCTTT
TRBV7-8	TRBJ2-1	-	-	CASSLGTLSSYNEQFF	TGTGCCAGCAGCTTAGGGACACTGAGCTCCTACAATGAGCAGTTCTTC
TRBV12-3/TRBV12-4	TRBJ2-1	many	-	CASKNSGYNEQFF	TGTGCCAGCAAAAACAGCGGCTACAATGAGCAGTTCTTC
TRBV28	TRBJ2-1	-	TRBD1	CASSLGQGFSNEQFF	TGTGCCAGCAGTTTGGGACAGGGTTTTTCCAATGAGCAGTTCTTC
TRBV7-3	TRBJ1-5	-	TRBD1	CASSFPFGTGTNQPQHF	TGTGCCAGCAGCTTCCCTTTTGGGACAGGGACGAATCAGCCCCAGCATTTT
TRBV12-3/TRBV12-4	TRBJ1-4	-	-	CASSFTGLDEKLFF	TGTGCCAGCAGTTTCACAGGGTTGGACGAAAAACTGTTTTTT
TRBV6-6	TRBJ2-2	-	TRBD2	CASRELAGEYTGELFF	TGTGCCAGCAGAGAGCTAGCGGGGGAATACACCGGGGAGCTGTTTTTT
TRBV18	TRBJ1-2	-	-	CASSPLRGIGGYTF	TGTGCCAGCTCACCACTTAGGGGGATCGGCGGCTACACCTTC
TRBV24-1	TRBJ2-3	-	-	CATSDLLTGDTQYF	TGTGCCACCAGTGATTTACTAACGGGAGATACGCAGTATTTT
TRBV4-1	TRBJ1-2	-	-	CAISQTRDGNYGYTF	TGCGCCATCAGCCAAACCCGGGACGGGAACTATGGCTACACCTTC
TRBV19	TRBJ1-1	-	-	CASSLLDQGKTEAFF	TGTGCCAGTAGTCTTCTCGACCAGGGGAAGACTGAAGCTTTCTTT
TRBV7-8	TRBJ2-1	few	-	CASSLESFHEQFF	TGTGCCAGCAGCTTAGAGTCCTTCCATGAGCAGTTCTTC